This TCR beta chain derives from a study of human T cells and chemical hapten exposure. Study information: Per-sample TCR yields varied mainly from small pooled library volume differences. General study findings and limits: Donors were affected by alopecia, so their immune reaction might vary from that of healthy individuals.

The library labeled individual cDNA molecules by adding unique molecular identifiers to them. In the source study's methods: Counting gave a median of about 89,000 TCRs per sample, with values ranging from about 20,000 to 750,000. TCRdb reprocessed the RACE reads via MiXCR and lists one record per CDR3 protein. None of the V and J calls come from the authors' own analysis; TCRdb made them. The sample gives 35,000 to 40,000 distinct CDR3 sequences, approximately 10% of which show up once; roughly 6.2% is in the top ten. Remarks on this clonotype: Antigen unknown.

This CDR3 is 15 amino acids long. V lost 0 bases and J lost 7, with 10 bases in between. Germline loops: CDR1 LGHNA, CDR2 YSLEER. The sample's time point: pre-sensitization, week 0. As to treatment: therapeutic diphenylcyclopropenone sensitization with weekly scalp DPC. V usage is TRBV4-3 and J usage is TRBJ1-6; D might be TRBD1 (5 bases). The receptor's source is a man under 40 with alopecia areata. Some clones in this sample may be carry-over from other donors' samples. The material sequenced was whole blood, taken in connection with sensitization to the hapten diphenylcyclopropenone (DPC). The CDR3 loop reads CASSQDWGLNSPLHF. CDR3 nucleotides: TGCGCCAGCAGCCAAGATTGGGGCCTCAATTCACCCCTCCACTTT.